One and the same sample provided the 15 T cell receptor beta chains below, sequenced in a study of cytomegalovirus exposure and HLA in healthy donors. Primers for the PCR totalled 60 Vbeta and 13 Jbeta. Sequencing used immunoSEQ multiplex PCR; TCRdb keeps in-frame clones, though not all of them. The sample yields 120,000 to 150,000 clones, 60% to 80% seen once. Source material: PBMCs. Receptors were obtained from a woman between 50 and 59 years old in good health and CMV-seronegative.

Note on this clone: Its ends do not fully match the called genes, so a read error is possible. V usage is TRBV11-2 and J usage is TRBJ2-7, with 9 bases that match TRBD1. Germline V gene data show CDR1 as SGHAT and CDR2 as FQNNGV. The CDR3 has 15 amino acids. The CDR3 DNA is TGTGCCAGCAGCCTAGAGAAGGGACAGGGATACGAGCAGTACTTC. Protein product: CASSLEKGQGYEQYF.

The CDR3 DNA reads TGTGCCAGCTCCGCAGCAGGGGTCTCCTACGAGCAGTACTTC. It yields the protein CASSAAGVSYEQYF. V is TRBV18 and J is TRBJ2-7; D is possibly TRBD1 (6 bases). From germline, CDR1 is KGHSH and CDR2 LQKENI. The CDR3 length is 14 residues. Trimming took 6 bases from V and 0 from J, leaving 12 bases between them.

This chain links TRBV28 with TRBJ1-1, with D maybe TRBD1 (6 bases). The length of the CDR3 is 16 residues. Trimming cost V 2 bases and J 6 bases, with 19 bases left between them. Germline values: CDR1 MDHEN, CDR2 SYDVKM. The CDR3 region is CASSLGRRGRIAEAFF. The CDR3 nucleotides are TGTGCCAGCAGTTTAGGAAGGCGGGGGCGTATCGCTGAAGCTTTCTTT.

DNA for the CDR3: TGTGCCACCACAATCAGGGGCGGGGGGGCAAATATCTACAATGAGCAGTTCTTC. Encoded protein: CATTIRGGGANIYNEQFF. The J gene is TRBJ2-1, the V gene TRBV5-4; 9 bases map to TRBD2. There are 18 residues in the CDR3. Germline V gene data show CDR1 as SGHNT and CDR2 as YYREEE (reference sequence). V shed 9 bases and J 3 bases; nucleotides not matched to a gene: 19.

The genes are TRBV6-1 and TRBJ2-5, with 9 bases identical to TRBD2. The CDR3 length is 14 residues. Trimming took 7 bases from V and 5 from J; bases not matched to a gene: 8. Germline V gene sequence: CDR1 MNHNS, CDR2 SASEGT. DNA for the CDR3: TGTGCCAGCAACGACTTAGCGGGGGTCGAGACCCAGTACTTC. Translation: CASNDLAGVETQYF.

The V and J genes are TRBV6-6 and TRBJ2-1; perhaps TRBD2 as D (5 bases). V lost 6 bases, J lost 3 bases, and 18 bases lay in between. The germline V gene has CDR1 MNHNY and CDR2 SVGAGI (reference sequence). The CDR3 spans 16 residues. The CDR3 reads CASRPPRVAGYNEQFF. CDR3 bases: TGTGCCAGCAGGCCTCCGCGGGTAGCTGGCTACAATGAGCAGTTCTTC.

J is TRBJ1-6 and V is TRBV19; 8 bases map to TRBD1. Unmatched junction bases numbered 1, after V lost 5 bases and J lost 10 bases. This CDR3 is built from 12 residues. Looked up from germline, CDR1 is LNHDA and CDR2 is SQIVND (reference sequence). CDR3 region: CASSRQGSPLHF. The CDR3 DNA sequence: TGTGCCAGTAGTCGACAGGGGTCACCCCTCCACTTT.

The chain combines TRBV5-1 with TRBJ1-1; possibly TRBD1 for D (5 bases). V was cut by 3 bases and J by 1 base, with 13 bases left in between. Per germline, CDR1 SGHRS and CDR2 YFSETQ. The CDR3 has 15 amino acids. The CDR3 region has the DNA TGCGCCAGCAGCTACCCTCGAACAGGGAACACTGAAGCTTTCTTT. Its translation: CASSYPRTGNTEAFF.

The J gene is TRBJ1-5, the V gene TRBV28; no definite D call. This CDR3 is built from 14 residues. Trimming took 2 bases from V and 6 from J, leaving 11 bases between them. The germline V gene has CDR1 MDHEN and CDR2 SYDVKM. The CDR3 reads CASSLAQAPQPQHF. CDR3 bases: TGTGCCAGCAGTTTAGCCCAGGCCCCTCAGCCCCAGCATTTT.

The chain has TRBV6-1 and TRBJ2-7; 7 nucleotides align to TRBD1. This CDR3 is built from 15 residues. Trimming removed 4 bases from V and 3 bases from J; junction bases left unmatched: 9. Germline lookup yields CDR1 MNHNS and CDR2 SASEGT. CDR3 nucleotides: TGTGCCAGCAGTGCGGGGACAGACGCTAACTACGAGCAGTACTTC. Residues: CASSAGTDANYEQYF.

V is TRBV2 and J is TRBJ2-5, with a weak D call TRBD2 (5 bases). Germline V lookup: CDR1 SNHLY, CDR2 FYNNEI. Trimming removed 4 bases from V and 5 bases from J, with 11 bases in between. The CDR3 is 13 amino acids. Here the CDR3 reads CASSVEREETQYF. The CDR3 bases are TGTGCCAGCAGTGTAGAAAGGGAGGAGACCCAGTACTTC.

The chain couples TRBV10-3 to TRBJ1-1, with a possible D match to TRBD1 (5 bases). V was shortened by 6 bases and J by 1 base, with 9 bases between the two germline ends. CDR1 is ENHRY and CDR2 is SYGVKD in the germline V gene. The CDR3 loop spans 13 amino acids. CDR3 region: CAIRGGENTEAFF. For the CDR3, the DNA is TGTGCCATCAGGGGGGGGGAGAACACTGAAGCTTTCTTT.

CDR3 coding DNA: TGTGCCAGCAGCATCGGGACAGGTTCTAATGAAAAACTGTTTTTT. Its translation is CASSIGTGSNEKLFF. V gene TRBV5-8 combines with J gene TRBJ1-4; the match to TRBD1 covers 8 bases. The CDR3 is 15 amino acids. Germline CDR1 SGHTS, CDR2 YDEGEE. The ends lost 4 bases at V and 3 bases at J; junction bases unmatched: 5.

The chain links TRBV6-4 to TRBJ1-6; D is unresolved. Per the germline V gene, CDR1 is MRHNA and CDR2 is SNTAGT. V lost 3 bases and J 7 bases, leaving 7 bases between the germline ends. This CDR3 contains 13 residues. The CDR3, as DNA: TGTGCCAGCAGTGATGGCAGGAATTCACCCCTCCACTTT. Translated, it gives CASSDGRNSPLHF.

As to this clone: Other DNA sequences from this sample encode an identical CDR3 as well. This chain links TRBV4-3 with TRBJ1-5; TRBD1 matches at 8 bases. V lost 5 bases to trimming and J lost 0 bases; unmatched junction nucleotides: 9. The V gene's germline CDR1 is LGHNA and CDR2 YSLEER. This CDR3 comprises 17 residues. CDR3 nucleotide sequence: TGCGCCAGCAGCACGGGACAGGACCGGAATAGCAATCAGCCCCAGCATTTT. It yields the protein CASSTGQDRNSNQPQHF.